Shown below are 27 T cell receptor beta chains from a single sample sequenced in a study of vaccination and CD4 T cells after COVID-19. The antigens for these receptors are not known. The treatment was: approximately nine-day PBMC culture with coronavirus spike peptide pools or control peptides (ViraFEST assay). The Oncomine TCR Beta short-read assay generated sequence data from the DNA of cultured CD4+ T cells. TCRdb fed the PCR reads into MiXCR, producing one record per CDR3 protein. The sample has more than 15,000 distinct CDR3 sequences; around 50% are singletons. Sample: CD4+ T cells from blood, cultured in vitro. Receptors originate from a human donor who had recovered from COVID-19.

The V call is TRBV6-1, the J call TRBJ1-4; D ambiguous. The CDR3 totals 11 residues. Per germline, CDR1 MNHNS and CDR2 SASEGT. The V gene lost 6 bases and the J gene lost 7 bases, with 6 bases spanning the gap. The CDR3 DNA reads TGTGCCAGCAGGAAGGGTGAAAAACTGTTTTTT. Translated: CASRKGEKLFF.

This clonotype has a single count. The chain employs TRBV5-4 and TRBJ2-1; possibly TRBD2 for D (5 bases). Germline V gene lookup returns CDR1 SGHNT and CDR2 YYREEE (reference sequence). Trimming pared 4 bases from V and 0 bases from J, leaving 14 bases between. The CDR3 is 16 residues long. The CDR3 here is CASSPGTGSSYNEQFF. For the CDR3, the DNA is TGTGCCAGCAGCCCGGGCACGGGGAGCTCCTACAATGAGCAGTTCTTC.

The chain couples TRBV27 to TRBJ1-6; 10 bases match TRBD1. V was pared by 6 bases and J by 8 bases, with 10 bases of the junction left unmatched. The CDR3 runs 16 residues. In germline, CDR1 is MNHEY, CDR2 SMNVEV (reference sequence). The CDR3 nucleotides read TGTGCCAGCAGATTTATTTCCGGGACAGGGGATTCACCCCTCCACTTT. Residues: CASRFISGTGDSPLHF.

The chain employs TRBV7-9 and TRBJ1-2; the D gene is possibly TRBD1 (5 bases). The CDR3 sequence is 16 residues long. Germline CDR1 is SEHNR and CDR2 is FQNEAQ (reference sequence). V was cut by 1 base and J by 1 base, with 13 bases left in between. In DNA form, the CDR3 reads TGTGCCAGCAGCTTAGGCTCAGGGTCTGATAACTATGGCTACACCTTC. Its translation: CASSLGSGSDNYGYTF.

The genes are TRBV12-3 or TRBV12-4 and TRBJ2-2, with D unclear. The CDR3 has 13 amino acids. V was clipped by 3 bases and J by 6 bases, with 8 bases between them. The CDR3 loop is CASSFSVSGELFF. CDR3 in DNA: TGTGCCAGCAGTTTCTCCGTTTCCGGGGAGCTGTTTTTT.

This clonotype was seen once. The chain links TRBV7-9 to TRBJ2-2; no clear D. The ends were cut back, 0 bases at V and 4 bases at J, with 12 bases in the middle. Germline V gene lookup returns CDR1 SEHNR and CDR2 FQNEAQ (reference sequence). The CDR3 has 16 residues. The CDR3 is CASSLARSAGTGELFF. The CDR3 nucleotides read TGTGCCAGCAGCTTAGCGCGTTCAGCAGGCACCGGGGAGCTGTTTTTT.

The chain combines TRBV7-6 with TRBJ1-3, with 9 bases fitting TRBD1. CDR1 is SGHVS and CDR2 is FNYEAQ in the germline V gene. The CDR3 sequence is 17 residues long. Trimming removed 2 bases from V and 3 bases from J; junction bases left unmatched: 8. The CDR3 bases are TGTGCCAGCAGCTTACAACAACAGGGGGCGCTTGGAAACACCATATATTTT. Its translation: CASSLQQQGALGNTIYF.

The genes are TRBV14 and TRBJ2-3; D is undetermined. The V gene's germline CDR1 is SGHDN and CDR2 FVKESK. The CDR3 loop spans 13 amino acids. Trimming removed 1 base from V and 4 bases from J, with 6 bases in between. The CDR3 DNA sequence: TGTGCCAGCAGCCAAGGGTTGGCAGATACGCAGTATTTT. This codes for CASSQGLADTQYF. Complete variable domain (other parts from reference TRBV14 and TRBJ2-3): EAGVTQFPSHSVIEKGQTVTLRCDPISGHDNLYWYRRVMGKEIKFLLHFVKESKQDESGMPNNRFLAERTGGTYSTLKVQPAELEDSGVYFCASSQGLADTQYFGPGTRLTVL.

A few counts support this clonotype. The rearrangement joins TRBV12-3 or TRBV12-4 to TRBJ1-2, with D uncertain. Deletions cut 6 bases from V and 5 bases from J, with 13 bases between. This CDR3 is 13 amino acids long. In nucleotides, the CDR3 is TGTGCCAGCAGCCCCGAAATAGGATATGGCTACACCTTC. Translation gives CASSPEIGYGYTF.

Written as DNA, the CDR3 is TGTGCCAGCAGGGACCGACAGGGGCCGACCCACCAAGTACGGAATGAGCAGTTCTTC. Its protein product is CASRDRQGPTHQVRNEQFF. The chain uses TRBV6-1 and TRBJ2-1; 8 bases match TRBD1. From germline, CDR1 is MNHNS and CDR2 SASEGT. The CDR3 extends over 19 amino acids. The V segment lost 6 bases and the J segment 7 bases; nucleotides outside the gene matches: 23.

The rearrangement joins TRBV20-1 to TRBJ2-6, with 8 bases that match TRBD2. Per the germline V gene, CDR1 is DFQATT and CDR2 is SNEGSKA (reference sequence). V shed 2 bases, J shed 0 bases, and the junction held 9 bases outside the gene matches. This CDR3 region has 18 residues. As DNA, the CDR3 is TGCAGTGCTAGACCCGGAACTAGCGGACTCTCTGGGGCCAACGTCCTGACTTTC. Amino acid sequence: CSARPGTSGLSGANVLTF.

V and J are TRBV28 and TRBJ1-2, with D unresolved. The germline CDR1 and CDR2 sequences are MDHEN and SYDVKM. Trimming stripped 2 bases from V and 4 bases from J, with 5 bases between. The CDR3 loop spans 12 amino acids. CDR3 DNA: TGTGCCAGCAGTTTAAATCTCTATGGCTACACCTTC. It encodes CASSLNLYGYTF.

There are a few counts of this clonotype. This rearrangement joins TRBV5-4 to TRBJ1-2; no clear D. With 3 bases removed from V and 1 base from J, the gap between germline ends came to 13 bases. Germline lookup yields CDR1 SGHNT and CDR2 YYREEE (reference sequence). The CDR3 sequence is 15 residues long. Here the CDR3 reads CASSSLKENNYGYTF. The CDR3 DNA reads TGTGCCAGCAGCTCCCTAAAGGAAAATAACTATGGCTACACCTTC.

V is TRBV27 and J is TRBJ1-6; D call uncertain. Germline V gives CDR1 MNHEY, CDR2 SMNVEV (reference sequence). The CDR3 is made up of 14 amino acids. The V gene lost 8 bases and the J gene lost 9 bases, with 17 bases spanning the gap. The CDR3 DNA reads TGTGCCAGCGGGCCCGGGCTACGGAGTTCACCCCTCCACTTT. Translated, it gives CASGPGLRSSPLHF.

The chain carries TRBV28 and TRBJ1-2; D ambiguous. The V gene's germline CDR1 is MDHEN and CDR2 SYDVKM. There are 14 residues in the CDR3. The V gene lost 5 bases and the J gene lost 0 bases, with 10 bases spanning the gap. CDR3 sequence reads: CASSPSYPNYGYTF. DNA of the CDR3: TGTGCCAGCAGTCCCTCCTATCCTAACTATGGCTACACCTTC.

The V gene is TRBV28, the J gene TRBJ2-5; the D gene is possibly TRBD2 (5 bases). The CDR3 totals 16 residues. CDR1 is MDHEN and CDR2 is SYDVKM in the germline V gene. Trimming shortened V by 4 bases and J by 4 bases, and 19 bases separated the two germline ends. The CDR3 region is CASSSPGRAEGETQYF. The DNA for the CDR3 is TGTGCCAGCAGTTCCCCAGGTCGAGCGGAAGGAGAGACCCAGTACTTC.

The table lists this clonotype with a few counts. Mismatch with germline at one junction end may stem from a read error. The V call is TRBV7-7, the J call TRBJ1-6, with 10 bases identical to TRBD1. Germline CDR1 and CDR2: SSHAT and FNYEAQ (reference sequence). The CDR3 spans 15 residues. Written as DNA, the CDR3 is TGTGCTAGCAGCCCCGGGACAGGGGTTGAATCACCCCTCCACTTT. This encodes CASSPGTGVESPLHF.

In this sample, this clonotype turned up a few times. The V gene is TRBV6-1, the J gene TRBJ1-5, with D possibly TRBD1 on 6 matching bases. V dropped 5 bases and J dropped 5 bases, with 13 bases sitting between them. The CDR3 is 14 residues long. Germline CDR1 reads MNHNS; CDR2 reads SASEGT. The CDR3 spells CASSLRQEDQPQHF. As DNA, the CDR3 is TGTGCCAGCAGTCTCAGACAGGAGGATCAGCCCCAGCATTTT.

The V and J genes are TRBV2 and TRBJ1-1; perhaps TRBD1 as D (6 bases). Germline loops: CDR1 SNHLY, CDR2 FYNNEI. The CDR3 extends over 14 amino acids. V was clipped by 6 bases and J by 1 base, with 12 bases between them. DNA of the CDR3: TGTGCCAGCAGGAGAGGAGGGGGGAACACTGAAGCTTTCTTT. Translation gives CASRRGGGNTEAFF.

The chain joins TRBV20-1 to TRBJ2-7, with a tentative D call TRBD1 (6 bases). CDR3 length: 14 residues. Germline lookup yields CDR1 DFQATT and CDR2 SNEGSKA (reference sequence). V gave up 5 bases and J gave up 0 bases, with 14 bases separating them. CDR3 amino acids: CSAEDSFSSYEQYF. In DNA, the CDR3 is TGCAGTGCTGAGGACAGTTTTAGCTCCTACGAGCAGTACTTC.

A few counts support this clonotype. J is TRBJ1-4 and V is TRBV27; possibly TRBD1 for D (5 bases). The CDR3 consists of 15 residues. Germline V CDR1 and CDR2: MNHEY, SMNVEV (reference sequence). The V end was cut by 4 bases, the J end by 4 bases, with 13 bases between. The CDR3 DNA reads as TGTGCCAGCAGTTCCTCCTGGGACCGTAATGAAAAACTGTTTTTT. Translating it yields CASSSSWDRNEKLFF.

This clonotype was picked up a small number of times. The V and J genes are TRBV11-3 and TRBJ2-3, with D tentatively TRBD2 (5 bases). Germline V lookup: CDR1 SGHNT, CDR2 YENEEA. V shed 5 bases and J shed 0 bases, with 15 bases lying between them. This CDR3 comprises 16 residues. DNA of the CDR3: TGTGCCAGCAGCCCCGCCCGGGAAACTAGCACAGATACGCAGTATTTT. It encodes CASSPARETSTDTQYF.

This clonotype is medium-sized in the sample. V gene TRBV6-1 combines with J gene TRBJ2-2; TRBD1 matches at 7 bases. Germline-derived CDR1 and CDR2 are MNHNS and SASEGT. V shed 3 bases and J 6 bases; nucleotides not matched to a gene: 7. There are 15 residues in the CDR3. The CDR3: CASSDWAGGAGELFF. The CDR3 bases are TGTGCCAGCAGTGATTGGGCAGGGGGAGCCGGGGAGCTGTTTTTT.

The chain uses TRBV20-1 and TRBJ1-3; the D is unclear. This CDR3 contains 18 residues. CDR1 is DFQATT and CDR2 is SNEGSKA in the germline V gene (reference sequence). Trimming stripped 2 bases from V and 0 bases from J, with 20 bases between. This chain's CDR3 is CSARRVPLLFSSGNTIYF. As DNA, the CDR3 is TGCAGTGCTAGAAGGGTCCCCTTACTATTTAGCTCTGGAAACACCATATATTTT.

The J gene is TRBJ1-4, the V gene TRBV2; D gene ambiguous. This CDR3 has 16 residues. Germline lookup yields CDR1 SNHLY and CDR2 FYNNEI. V was pared by 3 bases and J by 8 bases, with 19 bases between. Here the CDR3 reads CASSEGITDIIEKLFF. CDR3 nucleotide sequence: TGTGCCAGCAGTGAGGGGATAACGGATATAATCGAAAAACTGTTTTTT.

The chain couples TRBV29-1 to TRBJ2-5; D is possibly TRBD2 (7 bases). The CDR3 contains 14 residues. CDR1 SQVTM and CDR2 ANQGSEA come from the germline V gene. The CDR3 here is CSIEGGGPGETQYF. The CDR3 DNA is TGCAGTATAGAGGGGGGAGGGCCGGGAGAGACCCAGTACTTC.

In the case of this clonotype: An end of the junction differs from the germline gene, which may be a read error. The chain's CDR3 is CASSLDFNQPQHF. CDR3 DNA sequence: TGTGCTAGCAGCTTGGATTTCAATCAGCCCCAGCATTTT. V and J are TRBV7-7 and TRBJ1-5; D remains ambiguous. Germline V gives CDR1 SSHAT, CDR2 FNYEAQ (reference sequence). The CDR3 is 13 amino acids.